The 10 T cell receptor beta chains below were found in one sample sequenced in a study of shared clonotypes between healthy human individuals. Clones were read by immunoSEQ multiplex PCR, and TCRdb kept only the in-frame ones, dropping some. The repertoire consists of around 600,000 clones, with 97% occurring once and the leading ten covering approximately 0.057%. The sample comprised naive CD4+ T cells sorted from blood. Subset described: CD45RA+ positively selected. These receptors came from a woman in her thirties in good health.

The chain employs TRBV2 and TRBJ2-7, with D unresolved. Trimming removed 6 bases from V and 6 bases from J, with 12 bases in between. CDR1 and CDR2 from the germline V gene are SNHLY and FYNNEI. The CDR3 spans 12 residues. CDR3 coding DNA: TGTGCCAGCAGAACACGGTTGGGCGAGCAGTACTTC. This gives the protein CASRTRLGEQYF.

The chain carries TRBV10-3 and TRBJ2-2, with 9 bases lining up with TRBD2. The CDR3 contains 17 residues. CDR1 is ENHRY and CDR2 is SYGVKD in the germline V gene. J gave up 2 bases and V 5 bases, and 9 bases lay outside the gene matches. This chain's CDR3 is CAISSLAGLTNTGELFF. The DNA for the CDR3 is TGTGCCATCAGTTCGCTAGCGGGACTAACCAACACCGGGGAGCTGTTTTTT.

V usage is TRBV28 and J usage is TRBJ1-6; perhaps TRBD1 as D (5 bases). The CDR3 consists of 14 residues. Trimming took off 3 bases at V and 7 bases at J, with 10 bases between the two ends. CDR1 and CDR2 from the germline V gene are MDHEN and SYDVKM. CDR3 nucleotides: TGTGCCAGCAGTTTTTGGGGGAACAATTCACCCCTCCACTTT. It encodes CASSFWGNNSPLHF.

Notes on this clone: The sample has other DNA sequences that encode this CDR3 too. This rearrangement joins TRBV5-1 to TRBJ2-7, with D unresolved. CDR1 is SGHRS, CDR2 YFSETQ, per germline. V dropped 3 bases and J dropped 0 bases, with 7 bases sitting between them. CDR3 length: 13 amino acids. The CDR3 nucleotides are TGCGCCAGCAGCTCAAGGAGCTCCTACGAGCAGTACTTC. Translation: CASSSRSSYEQYF. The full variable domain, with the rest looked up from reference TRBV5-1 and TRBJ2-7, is KAGVTQTPRYLIKTRGQQVTLSCSPISGHRSVSWYQQTPGQGLQFLFEYFSETQRNKGNFPGRFSGRQFSNSRSEMNVSTLELGDSALYLCASSSRSSYEQYFGPGTRLTVT.

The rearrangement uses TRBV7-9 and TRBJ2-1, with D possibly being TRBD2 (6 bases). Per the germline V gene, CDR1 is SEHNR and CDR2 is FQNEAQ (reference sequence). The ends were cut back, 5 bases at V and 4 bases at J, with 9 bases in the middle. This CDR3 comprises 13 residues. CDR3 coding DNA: TGTGCCAGCAGCGCGGGATTGTACAATGAGCAGTTCTTC. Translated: CASSAGLYNEQFF.

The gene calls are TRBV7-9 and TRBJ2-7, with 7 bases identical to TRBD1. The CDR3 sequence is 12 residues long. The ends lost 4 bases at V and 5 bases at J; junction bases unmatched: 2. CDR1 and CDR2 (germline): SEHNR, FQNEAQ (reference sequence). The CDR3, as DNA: TGTGCCAGCAGCTCAGGGGGTCACGAGCAGTACTTC. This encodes CASSSGGHEQYF.

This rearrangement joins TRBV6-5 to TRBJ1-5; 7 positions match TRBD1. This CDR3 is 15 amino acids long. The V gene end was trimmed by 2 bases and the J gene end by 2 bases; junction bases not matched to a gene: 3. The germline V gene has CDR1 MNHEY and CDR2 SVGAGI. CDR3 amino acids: CASSYKQGGNQPQHF. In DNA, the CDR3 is TGTGCCAGCAGTTACAAGCAGGGGGGCAATCAGCCCCAGCATTTT.

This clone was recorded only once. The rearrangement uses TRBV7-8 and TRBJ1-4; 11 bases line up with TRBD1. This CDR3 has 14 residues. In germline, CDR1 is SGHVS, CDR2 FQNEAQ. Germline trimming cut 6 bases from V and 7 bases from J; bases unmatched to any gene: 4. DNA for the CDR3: TGTGCCAGCAGGGACAGGGGGCCGGGTGAAAAACTGTTTTTT. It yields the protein CASRDRGPGEKLFF.

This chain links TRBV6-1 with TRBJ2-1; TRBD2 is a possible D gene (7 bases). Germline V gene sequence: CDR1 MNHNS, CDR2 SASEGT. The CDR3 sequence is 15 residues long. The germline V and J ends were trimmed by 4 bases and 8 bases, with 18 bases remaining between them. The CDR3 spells CASSAGGTLIDEQFF. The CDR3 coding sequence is TGTGCCAGCAGTGCCGGGGGGACATTGATCGATGAGCAGTTCTTC.

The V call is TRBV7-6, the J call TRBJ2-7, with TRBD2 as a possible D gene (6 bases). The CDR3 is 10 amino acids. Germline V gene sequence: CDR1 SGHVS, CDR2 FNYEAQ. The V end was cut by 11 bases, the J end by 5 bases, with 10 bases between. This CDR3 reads CAVRRDEQYF. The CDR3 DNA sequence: TGTGCCGTCCGGAGGGACGAGCAGTACTTC.